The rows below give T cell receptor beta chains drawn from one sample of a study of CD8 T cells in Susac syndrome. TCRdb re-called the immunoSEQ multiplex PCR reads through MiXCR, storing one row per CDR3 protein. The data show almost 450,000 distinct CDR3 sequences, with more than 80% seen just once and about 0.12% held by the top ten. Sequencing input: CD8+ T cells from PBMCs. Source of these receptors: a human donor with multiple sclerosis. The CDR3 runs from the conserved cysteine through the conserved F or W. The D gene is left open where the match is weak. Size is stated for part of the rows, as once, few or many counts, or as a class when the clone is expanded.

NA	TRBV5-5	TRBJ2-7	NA	TGTGCCAGCAGCTTTCTCTTTCGGGCCCAAGCCTACGAGCAGTACTTC	CASSFLFRAQAYEQYF
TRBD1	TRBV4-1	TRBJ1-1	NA	TGCGCCAGCGGACTAGGACAGGGGTCTGAAGCTTTCTTT	CASGLGQGSEAFF
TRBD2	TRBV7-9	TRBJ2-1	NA	TGTGCCAGCAGCTTAGGAGGCGGGAGGGCCCGGGGCAATGAGCAGTTCTTC	CASSLGGGRARGNEQFF
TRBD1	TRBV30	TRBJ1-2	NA	TGTGCCTGGAGTTCAGGAGGGGGCGATGGCTACACCTTC	CAWSSGGGDGYTF
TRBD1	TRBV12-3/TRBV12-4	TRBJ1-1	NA	TGTGCCAGCAACCTGGACAGGGGGTTGGACACTGAAGCTTTCTTT	CASNLDRGLDTEAFF
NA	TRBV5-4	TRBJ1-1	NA	TGTGCCAGCAGCTCCGTCCCCGGGGGTGGTGAAGCTTTCTTT	CASSSVPGGGEAFF
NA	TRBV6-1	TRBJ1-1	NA	TGTGCCAGCAGTGAAGGAAGGGGTTCTGAAGCTTTCTTT	CASSEGRGSEAFF
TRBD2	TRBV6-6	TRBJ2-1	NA	TGTGCCACCGAAGCGGGGCGAAGGGTGAATGAGCAGTTCTTC	CATEAGRRVNEQFF
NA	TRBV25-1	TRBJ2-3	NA	TGTGCCAGCAGTGCCCCCGGGACCACAGATACGCAGTATTTT	CASSAPGTTDTQYF
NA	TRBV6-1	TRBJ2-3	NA	TGTGCCAGCAGTGAAGTACCGGGAAATGGCGATACGCAGTATTTT	CASSEVPGNGDTQYF
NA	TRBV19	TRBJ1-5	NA	TGTGCCAGTAGTATAGAGCGGAACAATCAGCCCCAGCATTTT	CASSIERNNQPQHF
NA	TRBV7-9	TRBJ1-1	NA	TGTGCCAGCAGCTTGTCAGGGGTGAGAACTGAAGCTTTCTTT	CASSLSGVRTEAFF
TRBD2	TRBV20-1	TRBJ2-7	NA	TGCAGTGCTCCAGGATGGCTAGCGGACTCCTACGAGCAGTACTTC	CSAPGWLADSYEQYF
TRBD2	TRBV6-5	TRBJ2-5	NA	TGTGCCAGCAGTTACTCCCAAATAATAGCGGGGGAAGAGACCCAGTACTTC	CASSYSQIIAGEETQYF
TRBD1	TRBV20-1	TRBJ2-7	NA	TGCAGTGCTAGAGGGGACAGGTTGAGCTCCTACGAGCAGTACTTC	CSARGDRLSSYEQYF
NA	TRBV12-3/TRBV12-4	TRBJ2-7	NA	TGTGCCAGCAGTTTAAAGGCCTACGAGCAGTACTTC	CASSLKAYEQYF
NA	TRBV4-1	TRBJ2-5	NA	TGCGCCAGCAGCCAGACAGTTGGAGAGACCCAGTACTTC	CASSQTVGETQYF
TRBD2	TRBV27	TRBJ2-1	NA	TGTGCCAGCAGCGTAGCGGGGGGAACGGGTGAGCAGTTCTTC	CASSVAGGTGEQFF
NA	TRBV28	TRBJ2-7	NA	TGTGCCAGCAGTCCCGCCCTGAAGATCGCCTACGAGCAGTACTTC	CASSPALKIAYEQYF
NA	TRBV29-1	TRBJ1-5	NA	TGCAGCGTTGAAGTGAACGGAAATCAGCCCCAGCATTTT	CSVEVNGNQPQHF
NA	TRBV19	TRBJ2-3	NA	TGTGCCAGTAAAGATACGCAGTATTTT	CASKDTQYF
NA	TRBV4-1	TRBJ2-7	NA	TGCGCCAGCAGCCACAGGGGGGCGAAGGACGAGCAGTACTTC	CASSHRGAKDEQYF
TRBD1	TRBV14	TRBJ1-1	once	TGTGCCAGCAGCCGGGACAGGGGACTACACACTGAAGCTTTCTTT	CASSRDRGLHTEAFF
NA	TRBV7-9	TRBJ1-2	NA	TGTGCCAGCAGCGCCGACAGATCTAACTATGGCTACACCTTC	CASSADRSNYGYTF
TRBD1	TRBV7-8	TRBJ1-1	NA	TGTGCCAGCAGCTTTGGGACAGGGGCGAACACTGAAGCTTTCTTT	CASSFGTGANTEAFF
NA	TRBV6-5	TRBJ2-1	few	TGTGCCAGCAGTTACGCGAGGTCCGGGGTCCATGAGCAGTTCTTC	CASSYARSGVHEQFF
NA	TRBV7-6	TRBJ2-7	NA	TGTGCCAGCAGCTTGCCTGGGGCGCGGGAGCAGTACTTC	CASSLPGAREQYF
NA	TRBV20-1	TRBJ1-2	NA	TGCAGTGCTAGGACAGACTATGGCTACACCTTC	CSARTDYGYTF
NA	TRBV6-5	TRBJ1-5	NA	TGTGCCAGCCACCCGGGACTCCATAGCAATCAGCCCCAGCATTTT	CASHPGLHSNQPQHF
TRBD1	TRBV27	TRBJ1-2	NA	TGTGCCAGCAGTCCCCTGGGACAGCTCTATGGCTACACCTTC	CASSPLGQLYGYTF
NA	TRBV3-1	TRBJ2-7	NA	TGTGCCAGCAGCCCTTCGGAAGAGACAGCACGAGCCGAGCAGTACTTC	CASSPSEETARAEQYF
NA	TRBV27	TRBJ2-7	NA	TGTGCCAGCAGTTTATCGTCGAGCAGGGTAAGGTACGAGCAGTACTTC	CASSLSSSRVRYEQYF
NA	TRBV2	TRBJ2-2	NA	TGTGCCAGCAGTGAAGGCGCCACTTCGAACACCGGGGAGCTGTTTTTT	CASSEGATSNTGELFF
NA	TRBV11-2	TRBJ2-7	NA	TGTGCCAGCAGCTTCCCAAATTACGAGCAGTACTTC	CASSFPNYEQYF
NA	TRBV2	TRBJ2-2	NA	TGTGCCAGCAGTCCTACCGGGACTCCTAGTTCCCGGTCCGGGGAGCTGTTTTTT	CASSPTGTPSSRSGELFF
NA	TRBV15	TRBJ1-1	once	TGTGCCACCAGCACAGGGGATCTAGACAGGAACACTGAAGCTTTCTTT	CATSTGDLDRNTEAFF
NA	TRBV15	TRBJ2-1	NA	TGTGCCACCAGCAGAGATCCCCCTGGGTCTGACTCCTACAATGAGCAGTTCTTC	CATSRDPPGSDSYNEQFF
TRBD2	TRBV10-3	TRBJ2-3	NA	TGTGCCATCAGTGATACAAAAGCGGGAGCTCGTTTAGATACGCAGTATTTT	CAISDTKAGARLDTQYF
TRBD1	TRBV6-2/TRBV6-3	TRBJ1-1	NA	TGTGCCAGCAGTTACTCCCCGGGACAGGGGACGAACACTGAAGCTTTCTTT	CASSYSPGQGTNTEAFF
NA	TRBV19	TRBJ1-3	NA	TGTGCCAGTAACGCCGCGGGCACCATATATTTT	CASNAAGTIYF
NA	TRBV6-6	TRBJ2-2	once	TGTGCCAGCAGTTACAAGGGACTCGACACCGGGGAGCTGTTTTTT	CASSYKGLDTGELFF
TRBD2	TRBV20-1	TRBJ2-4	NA	TGCAGTGCTAGGGACCTAGCGGGAGGCGAAAACATTCAGTACTTC	CSARDLAGGENIQYF
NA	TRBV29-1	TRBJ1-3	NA	TGCAACGTTTCCTTCTCTGGAAACACCATATATTTT	CNVSFSGNTIYF
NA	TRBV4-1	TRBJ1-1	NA	TGCGCCAGCAGCCAAGTATTAGACCCCGGTGAAGCTTTCTTT	CASSQVLDPGEAFF
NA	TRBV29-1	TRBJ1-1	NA	TGCAGCGTTCTAATGGACGGGCGTGAAGCTTTCTTT	CSVLMDGREAFF
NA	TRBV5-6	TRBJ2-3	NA	TGTGCCAGCAGCCTAGTCCAGGGAACAGATACGCAGTATTTT	CASSLVQGTDTQYF
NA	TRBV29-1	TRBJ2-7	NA	TGCAGCGTTGAACTCCTGCAAGGGTCCTACGAGCAGTACTTC	CSVELLQGSYEQYF
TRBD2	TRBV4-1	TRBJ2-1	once	TGCGCCAGCAGCCAAGACCCCCCAGCTGTGGAAGGATGGGGGGGCAATGAGCAGTTCTTC	CASSQDPPAVEGWGGNEQFF
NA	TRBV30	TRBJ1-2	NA	TGTGCCTGGGGCCCAGGGTCCCACTATGGCTACACCTTC	CAWGPGSHYGYTF
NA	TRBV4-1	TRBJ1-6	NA	TGCGCCAGCAGCCCAAGTCTACAGGGAGGTTCACCCCTCCACTTT	CASSPSLQGGSPLHF
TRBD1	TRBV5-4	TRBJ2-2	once	TGTGCCAGCAGCGCCCCCGGCCAGGGGGTTATCGCGAACACCGGGGAGCTGTTTTTT	CASSAPGQGVIANTGELFF
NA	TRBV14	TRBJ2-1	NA	TGTGCCAGCAGCCCTACCTGGGGGGCGAGCTACAATGAGCAGTTCTTC	CASSPTWGASYNEQFF
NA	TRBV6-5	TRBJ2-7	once	TGTGCCAGCACCATGGGTCCACTCTACGAGCAGTACTTC	CASTMGPLYEQYF
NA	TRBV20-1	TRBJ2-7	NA	TGCAGTGCCCCCCTGAAGGCTAGCGCCTCCTACGAGCAGTACTTC	CSAPLKASASYEQYF
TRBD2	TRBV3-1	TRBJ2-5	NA	TGTGCCAGCAGCCAAGGGACTAGCGGGAGCCAAGAGACCCAGTACTTC	CASSQGTSGSQETQYF
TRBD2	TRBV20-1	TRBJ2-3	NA	TGCAGTGCTAGAGATCTCTATTGGGGGGAGGGAGATACGCAGTATTTT	CSARDLYWGEGDTQYF
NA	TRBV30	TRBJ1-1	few	TGTGCCTCAAGACAGGCCACTGAAGCTTTCTTT	CASRQATEAFF